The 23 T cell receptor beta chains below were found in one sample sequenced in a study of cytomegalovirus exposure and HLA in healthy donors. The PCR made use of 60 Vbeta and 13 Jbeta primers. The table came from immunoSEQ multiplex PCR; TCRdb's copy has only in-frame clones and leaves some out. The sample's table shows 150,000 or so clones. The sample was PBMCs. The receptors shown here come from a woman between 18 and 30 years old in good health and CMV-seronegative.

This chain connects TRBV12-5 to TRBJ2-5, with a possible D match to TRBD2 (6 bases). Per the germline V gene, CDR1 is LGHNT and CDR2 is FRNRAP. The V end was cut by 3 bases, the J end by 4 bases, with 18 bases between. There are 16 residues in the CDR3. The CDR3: CASGFETSKITETQYF. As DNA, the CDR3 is TGTGCTAGTGGTTTCGAAACTAGCAAGATAACAGAGACCCAGTACTTC. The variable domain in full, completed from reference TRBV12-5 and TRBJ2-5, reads DARVTQTPRHKVTEMGQEVTMRCQPILGHNTVFWYRQTMMQGLELLAYFRNRAPLDDSGMPKDRFSAEMPDATLATLKIQPSEPRDSAVYFCASGFETSKITETQYFGPGTRLLVL.

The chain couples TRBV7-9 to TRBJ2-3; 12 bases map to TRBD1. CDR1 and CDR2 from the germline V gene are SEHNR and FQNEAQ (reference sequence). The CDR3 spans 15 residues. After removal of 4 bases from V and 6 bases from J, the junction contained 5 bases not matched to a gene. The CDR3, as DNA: TGTGCCAGCAGCTCGGGACAGGGGGCCGTGGATACGCAGTATTTT. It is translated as CASSSGQGAVDTQYF.

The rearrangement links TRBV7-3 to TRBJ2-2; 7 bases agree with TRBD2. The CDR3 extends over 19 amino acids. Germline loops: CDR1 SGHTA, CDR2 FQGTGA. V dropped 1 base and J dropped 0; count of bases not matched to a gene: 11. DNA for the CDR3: TGTGCCAGCAGCTTAAACCCGGGAGGTCCTCCAACGAACACCGGGGAGCTGTTTTTT. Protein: CASSLNPGGPPTNTGELFF.

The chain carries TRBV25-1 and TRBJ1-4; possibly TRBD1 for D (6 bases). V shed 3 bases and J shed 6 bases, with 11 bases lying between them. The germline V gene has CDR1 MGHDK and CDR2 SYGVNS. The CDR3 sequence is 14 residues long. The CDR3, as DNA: TGTGCCAGCAGTGAGGCAGGGGCTCATGAAAAACTGTTTTTT. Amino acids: CASSEAGAHEKLFF.

CDR3 nucleotide sequence: TGTGCCAGCACCTACGATTGGCAGGGGGCGCGTGGCTACACCTTC. As protein: CASTYDWQGARGYTF. This rearrangement joins TRBV6-5 to TRBJ1-2; 8 positions agree with TRBD1. The J segment lost 7 bases and the V segment lost 7 bases, leaving 14 bases of the junction unmatched. Germline V gives CDR1 MNHEY, CDR2 SVGAGI. The CDR3 spans 15 residues.

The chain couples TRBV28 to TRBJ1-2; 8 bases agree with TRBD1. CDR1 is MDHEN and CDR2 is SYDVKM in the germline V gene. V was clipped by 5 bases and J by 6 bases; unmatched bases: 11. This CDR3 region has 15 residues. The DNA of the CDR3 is TGTGCCAGCAGTCACCCAATGGACAGGGTGAATGGCTACACCTTC. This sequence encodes CASSHPMDRVNGYTF.

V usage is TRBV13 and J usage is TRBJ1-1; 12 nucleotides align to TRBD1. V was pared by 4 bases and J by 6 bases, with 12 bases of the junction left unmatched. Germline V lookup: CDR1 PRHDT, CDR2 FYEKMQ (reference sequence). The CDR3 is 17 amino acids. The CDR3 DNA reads TGTGCCAGCAGCTCCGTACCCGGGACAGGGGGCAAACCTGAAGCTTTCTTT. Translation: CASSSVPGTGGKPEAFF.

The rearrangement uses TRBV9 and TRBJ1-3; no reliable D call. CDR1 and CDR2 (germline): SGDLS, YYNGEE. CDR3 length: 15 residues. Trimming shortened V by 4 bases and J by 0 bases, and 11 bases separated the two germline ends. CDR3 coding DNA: TGTGCCAGCAGCCGAGGCGTCGACTCTGGAAACACCATATATTTT. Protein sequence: CASSRGVDSGNTIYF.

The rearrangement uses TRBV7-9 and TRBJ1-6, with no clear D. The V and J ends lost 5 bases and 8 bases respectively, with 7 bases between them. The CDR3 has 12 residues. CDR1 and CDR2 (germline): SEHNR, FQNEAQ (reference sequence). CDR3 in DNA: TGTGCCAGCAGCCTGGTAGATTCACCCCTCCACTTT. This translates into CASSLVDSPLHF.

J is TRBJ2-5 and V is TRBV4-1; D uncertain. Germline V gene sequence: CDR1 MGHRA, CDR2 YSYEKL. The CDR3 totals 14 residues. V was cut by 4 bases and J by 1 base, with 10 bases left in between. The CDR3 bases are TGCGCCAGCAGCCCCTCGGGTCCCCAAGAGACCCAGTACTTC. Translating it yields CASSPSGPQETQYF.

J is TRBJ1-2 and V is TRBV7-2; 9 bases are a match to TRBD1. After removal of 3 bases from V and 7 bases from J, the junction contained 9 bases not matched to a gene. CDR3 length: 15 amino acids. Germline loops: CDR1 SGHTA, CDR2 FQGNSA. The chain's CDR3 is CASSFEGQGISGYTF. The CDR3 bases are TGTGCCAGCAGCTTTGAGGGACAGGGTATCTCTGGCTACACCTTC.

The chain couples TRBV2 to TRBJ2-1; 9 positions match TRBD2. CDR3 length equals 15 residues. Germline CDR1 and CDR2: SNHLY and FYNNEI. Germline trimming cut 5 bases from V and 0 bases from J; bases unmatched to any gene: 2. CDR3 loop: CASSRLADSYNEQFF. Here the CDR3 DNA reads TGTGCCAGCAGTAGACTAGCGGACTCCTACAATGAGCAGTTCTTC.

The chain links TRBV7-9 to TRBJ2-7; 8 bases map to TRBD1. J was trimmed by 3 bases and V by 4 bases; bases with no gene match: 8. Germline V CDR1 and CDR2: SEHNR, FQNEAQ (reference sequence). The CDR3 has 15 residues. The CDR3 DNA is TGTGCCAGCAGCTCCAGGGACAGGCGATACTACGAGCAGTACGTC. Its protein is CASSSRDRRYYEQYV.

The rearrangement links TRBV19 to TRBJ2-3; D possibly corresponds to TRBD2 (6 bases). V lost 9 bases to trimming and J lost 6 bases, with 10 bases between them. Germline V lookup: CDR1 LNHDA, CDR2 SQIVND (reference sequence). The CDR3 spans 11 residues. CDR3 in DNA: TGTGCCAGCCGCCGGGGGGATACGCAGTATTTT. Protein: CASRRGDTQYF. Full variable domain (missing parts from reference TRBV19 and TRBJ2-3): DGGITQSPKYLFRKEGQNVTLSCEQNLNHDAMYWYRQDPGQGLRLIYYSQIVNDFQKGDIAEGYSVSREKKESFPLTVTSAQKNPTAFYLCASRRGDTQYFGPGTRLTVL.

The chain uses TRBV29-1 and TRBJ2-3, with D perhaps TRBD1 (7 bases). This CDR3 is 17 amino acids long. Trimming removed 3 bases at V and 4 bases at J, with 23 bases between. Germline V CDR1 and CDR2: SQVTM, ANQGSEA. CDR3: CSVELLRRGPDPDTQYF. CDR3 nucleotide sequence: TGCAGCGTTGAGCTCTTGAGGAGGGGGCCCGACCCAGATACGCAGTATTTT.

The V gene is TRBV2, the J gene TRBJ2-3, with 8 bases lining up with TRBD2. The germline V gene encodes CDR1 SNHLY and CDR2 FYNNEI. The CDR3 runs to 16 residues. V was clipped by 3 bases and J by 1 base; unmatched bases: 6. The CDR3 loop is CASSELWGLGTDTQYF. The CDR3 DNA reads TGTGCCAGCAGTGAGCTGTGGGGACTAGGCACAGATACGCAGTATTTT.

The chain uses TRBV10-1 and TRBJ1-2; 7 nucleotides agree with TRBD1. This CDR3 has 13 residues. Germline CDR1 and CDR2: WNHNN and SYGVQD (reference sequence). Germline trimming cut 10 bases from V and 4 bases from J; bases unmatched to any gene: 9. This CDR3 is CATRQGICYGYTF. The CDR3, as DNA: TGCGCCACCCGACAGGGTATATGCTATGGCTACACCTTC.

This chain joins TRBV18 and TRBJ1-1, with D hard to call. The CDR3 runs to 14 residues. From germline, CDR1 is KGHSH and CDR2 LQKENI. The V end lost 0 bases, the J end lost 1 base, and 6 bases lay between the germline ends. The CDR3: CASSPPWRNTEAFF. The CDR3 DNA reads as TGTGCCAGCTCACCACCTTGGAGGAACACTGAAGCTTTCTTT.

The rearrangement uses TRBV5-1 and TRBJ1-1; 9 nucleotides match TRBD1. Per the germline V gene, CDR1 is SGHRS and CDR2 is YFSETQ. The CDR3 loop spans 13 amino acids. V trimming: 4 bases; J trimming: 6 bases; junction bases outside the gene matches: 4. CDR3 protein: CASSPTGGPEAFF. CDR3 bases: TGCGCCAGCAGCCCCACAGGGGGCCCTGAAGCTTTCTTT.

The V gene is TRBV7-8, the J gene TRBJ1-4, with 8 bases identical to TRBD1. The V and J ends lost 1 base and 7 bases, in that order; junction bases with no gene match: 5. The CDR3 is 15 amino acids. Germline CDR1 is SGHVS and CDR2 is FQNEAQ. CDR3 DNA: TGTGCCAGCAGCTTAGTTGGACAGGGAGGTGAAAAACTGTTTTTT. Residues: CASSLVGQGGEKLFF.

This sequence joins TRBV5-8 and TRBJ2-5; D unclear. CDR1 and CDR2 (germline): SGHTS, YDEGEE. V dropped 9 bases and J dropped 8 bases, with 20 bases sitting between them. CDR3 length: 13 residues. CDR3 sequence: CATIQEDKRTQYF. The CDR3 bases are TGTGCCACCATTCAAGAGGATAAGAGAACCCAGTACTTC.

This CDR3 is CASSSPLGAGATDTQYF. Here the CDR3 DNA reads TGTGCCAGCAGTTCCCCCCTCGGGGCGGGAGCCACAGATACGCAGTATTTT. The rearrangement links TRBV11-3 to TRBJ2-3; 7 bases agree with TRBD2. Germline trimming cut 6 bases from V and 2 bases from J; bases unmatched to any gene: 14. CDR1 is SGHNT and CDR2 is YENEEA in the germline V gene. This CDR3 comprises 17 residues.

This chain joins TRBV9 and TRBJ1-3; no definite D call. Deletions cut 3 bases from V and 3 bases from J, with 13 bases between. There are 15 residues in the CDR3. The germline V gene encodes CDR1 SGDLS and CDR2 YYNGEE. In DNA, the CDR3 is TGTGCCAGCAGCGCGAGCGCTACTTTTGGAAACACCATATATTTT. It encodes CASSASATFGNTIYF.